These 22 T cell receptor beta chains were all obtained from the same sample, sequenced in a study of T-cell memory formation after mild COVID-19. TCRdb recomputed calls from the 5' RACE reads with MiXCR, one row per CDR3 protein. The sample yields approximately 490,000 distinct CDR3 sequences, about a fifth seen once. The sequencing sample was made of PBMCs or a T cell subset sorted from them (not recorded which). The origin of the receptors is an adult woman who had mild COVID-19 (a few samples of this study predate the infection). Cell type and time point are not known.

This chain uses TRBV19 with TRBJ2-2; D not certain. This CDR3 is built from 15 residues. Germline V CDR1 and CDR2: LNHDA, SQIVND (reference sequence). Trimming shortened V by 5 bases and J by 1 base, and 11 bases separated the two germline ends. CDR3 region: CASSQMTGNTGELFF. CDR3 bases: TGTGCCAGTAGTCAGATGACGGGGAACACCGGGGAGCTGTTTTTT.

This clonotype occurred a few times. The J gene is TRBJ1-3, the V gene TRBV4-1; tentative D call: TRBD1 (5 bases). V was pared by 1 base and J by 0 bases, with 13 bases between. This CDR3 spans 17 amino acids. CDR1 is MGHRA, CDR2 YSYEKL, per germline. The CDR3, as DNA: TGCGCCAGCAGCCAAGGAAGGGTGAGGGGCTCTGGAAACACCATATATTTT. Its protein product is CASSQGRVRGSGNTIYF.

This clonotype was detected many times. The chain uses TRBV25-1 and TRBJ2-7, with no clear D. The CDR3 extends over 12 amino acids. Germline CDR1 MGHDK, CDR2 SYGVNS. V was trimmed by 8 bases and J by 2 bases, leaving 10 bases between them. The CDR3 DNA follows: TGTGCCAGCTCCGCGAAGACCTACGAGCAGTACTTC. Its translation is CASSAKTYEQYF.

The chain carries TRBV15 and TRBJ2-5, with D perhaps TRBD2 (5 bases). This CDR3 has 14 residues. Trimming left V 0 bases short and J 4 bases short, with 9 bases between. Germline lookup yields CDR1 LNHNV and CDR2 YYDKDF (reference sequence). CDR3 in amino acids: CATSRDVSGETQYF. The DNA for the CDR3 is TGTGCCACCAGCAGAGATGTGAGCGGAGAGACCCAGTACTTC.

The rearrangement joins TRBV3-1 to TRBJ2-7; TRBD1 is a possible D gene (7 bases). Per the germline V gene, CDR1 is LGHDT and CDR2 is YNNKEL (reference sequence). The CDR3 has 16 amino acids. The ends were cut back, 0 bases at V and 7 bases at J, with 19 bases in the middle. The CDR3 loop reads CASSQDYRGGASEQYF. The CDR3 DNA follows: TGTGCCAGCAGCCAAGACTACAGGGGCGGGGCTAGTGAGCAGTACTTC.

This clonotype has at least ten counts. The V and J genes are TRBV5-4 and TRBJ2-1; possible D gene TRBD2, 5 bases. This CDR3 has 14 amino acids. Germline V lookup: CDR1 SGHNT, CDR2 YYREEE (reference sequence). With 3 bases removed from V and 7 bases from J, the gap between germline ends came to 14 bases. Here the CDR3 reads CASSSYLRVNEQFF. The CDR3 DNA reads TGTGCCAGCAGCTCATACCTGAGGGTGAATGAGCAGTTCTTC.

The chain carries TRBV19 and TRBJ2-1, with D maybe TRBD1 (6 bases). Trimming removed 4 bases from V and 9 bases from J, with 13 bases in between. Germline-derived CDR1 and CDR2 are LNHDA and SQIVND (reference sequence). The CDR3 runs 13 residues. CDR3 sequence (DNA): TGTGCCAGTAGTACCTGGGGACATGGTGAGCAGTTCTTC. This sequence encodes CASSTWGHGEQFF. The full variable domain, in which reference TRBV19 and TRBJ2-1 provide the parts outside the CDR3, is DGGITQSPKYLFRKEGQNVTLSCEQNLNHDAMYWYRQDPGQGLRLIYYSQIVNDFQKGDIAEGYSVSREKKESFPLTVTSAQKNPTAFYLCASSTWGHGEQFFGPGTRLTVL.

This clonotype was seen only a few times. CDR3 DNA: TGTGCCAGCAGGGGGACAGCCCCTGGGAATGAGCAGTTCTTC. Residues: CASRGTAPGNEQFF. The chain carries TRBV6-2 or TRBV6-3 and TRBJ2-1; 7 bases are shared with TRBD1. V lost 6 bases to trimming and J lost 7 bases; unmatched junction nucleotides: 9. The CDR3 contains 14 residues. CDR1 and CDR2 (germline): MNHEY, SVGEGT.

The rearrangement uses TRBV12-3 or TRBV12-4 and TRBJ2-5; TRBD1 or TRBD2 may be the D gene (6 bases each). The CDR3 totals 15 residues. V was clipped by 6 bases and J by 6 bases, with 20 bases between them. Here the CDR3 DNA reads TGTGCCAGCAGGTGGGGGGCGACCGAGGGGCAGACCCAGTACTTC. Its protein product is CASRWGATEGQTQYF.

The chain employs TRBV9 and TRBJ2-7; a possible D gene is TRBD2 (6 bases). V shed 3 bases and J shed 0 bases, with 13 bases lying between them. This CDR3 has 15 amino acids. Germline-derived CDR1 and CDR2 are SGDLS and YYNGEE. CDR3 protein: CASSEPAAGSYEQYF. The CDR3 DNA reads TGTGCCAGCAGCGAGCCGGCAGCGGGCTCCTACGAGCAGTACTTC.

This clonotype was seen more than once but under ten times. The DNA of the CDR3 is TGTGCCAGCAGTCCCGTCCGGGGGGGGCGAGACAATGAGCAGTTCTTC. Its protein is CASSPVRGGRDNEQFF. The chain recombines TRBV12-3 or TRBV12-4 with TRBJ2-1; TRBD2 agrees at 8 bases. CDR3 size: 16 residues. With V trimmed by 5 bases and J by 5 bases, 11 bases remained unmatched.

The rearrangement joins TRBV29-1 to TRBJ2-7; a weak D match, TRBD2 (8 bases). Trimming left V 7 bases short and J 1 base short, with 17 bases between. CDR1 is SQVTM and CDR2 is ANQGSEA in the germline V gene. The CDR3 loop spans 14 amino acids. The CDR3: CSASGGTVSYEQYF. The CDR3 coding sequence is TGCAGCGCCTCGGGGGGGACAGTATCCTACGAGCAGTACTTC.

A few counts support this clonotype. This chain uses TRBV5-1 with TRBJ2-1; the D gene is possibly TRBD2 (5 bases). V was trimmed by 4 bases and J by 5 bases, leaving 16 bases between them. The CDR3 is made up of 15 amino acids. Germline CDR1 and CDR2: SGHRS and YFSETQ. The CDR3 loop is CASSAPRATNNEQFF. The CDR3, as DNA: TGCGCCAGCAGCGCCCCGCGGGCGACAAACAATGAGCAGTTCTTC. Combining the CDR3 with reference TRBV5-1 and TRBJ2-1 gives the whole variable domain KAGVTQTPRYLIKTRGQQVTLSCSPISGHRSVSWYQQTPGQGLQFLFEYFSETQRNKGNFPGRFSGRQFSNSRSEMNVSTLELGDSALYLCASSAPRATNNEQFFGPGTRLTVL.

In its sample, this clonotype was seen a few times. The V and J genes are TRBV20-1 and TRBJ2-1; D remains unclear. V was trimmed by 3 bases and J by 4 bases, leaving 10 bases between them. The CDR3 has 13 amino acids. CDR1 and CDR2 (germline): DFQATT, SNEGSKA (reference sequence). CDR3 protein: CSASPSLYNEQFF. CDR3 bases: TGCAGTGCTAGCCCCTCCTTGTACAATGAGCAGTTCTTC.

The CDR3 loop reads CASSQATTEQYF. DNA for the CDR3: TGTGCCAGCAGCCAGGCAACTACCGAGCAGTACTTC. The chain recombines TRBV3-1 with TRBJ2-7; D is unresolved. Germline CDR1 reads LGHDT; CDR2 reads YNNKEL (reference sequence). Deletions cut 3 bases from V and 6 bases from J, with 9 bases between. The CDR3 has 12 amino acids.

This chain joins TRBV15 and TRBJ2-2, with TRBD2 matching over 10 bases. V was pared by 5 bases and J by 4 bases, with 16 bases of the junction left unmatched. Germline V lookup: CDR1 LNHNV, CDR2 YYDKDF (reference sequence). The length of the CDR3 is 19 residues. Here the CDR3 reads CATSASRGIAGGGTGELFF. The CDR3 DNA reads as TGTGCCACCAGCGCCTCCCGGGGGATAGCGGGGGGAGGCACCGGGGAGCTGTTTTTT.

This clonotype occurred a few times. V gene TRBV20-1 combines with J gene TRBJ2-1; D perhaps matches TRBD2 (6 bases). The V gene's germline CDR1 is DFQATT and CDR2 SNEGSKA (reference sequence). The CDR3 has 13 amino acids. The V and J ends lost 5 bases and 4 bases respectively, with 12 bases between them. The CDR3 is CSAPGTYYNEQFF. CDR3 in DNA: TGCAGTGCTCCCGGGACTTATTACAATGAGCAGTTCTTC.

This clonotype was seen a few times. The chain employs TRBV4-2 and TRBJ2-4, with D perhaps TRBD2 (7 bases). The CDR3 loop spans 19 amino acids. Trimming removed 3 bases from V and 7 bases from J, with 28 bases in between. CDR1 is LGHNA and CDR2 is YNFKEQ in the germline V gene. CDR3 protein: CASSQAFRGRGGLMNIQYF. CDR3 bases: TGTGCCAGCAGCCAGGCCTTTCGTGGTAGGGGGGGCCTTATGAACATTCAGTACTTC.

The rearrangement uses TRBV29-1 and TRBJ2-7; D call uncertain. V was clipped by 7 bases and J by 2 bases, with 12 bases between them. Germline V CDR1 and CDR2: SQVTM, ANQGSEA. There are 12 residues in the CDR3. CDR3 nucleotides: TGCAGCGGTCTGACATTCGCCTACGAGCAGTACTTC. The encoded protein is CSGLTFAYEQYF.

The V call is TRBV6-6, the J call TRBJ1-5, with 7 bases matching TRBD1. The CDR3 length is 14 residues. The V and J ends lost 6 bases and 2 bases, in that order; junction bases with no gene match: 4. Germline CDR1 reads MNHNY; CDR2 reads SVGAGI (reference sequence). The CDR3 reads CASSRDSRNQPQHF. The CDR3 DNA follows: TGTGCCAGCAGCAGGGACAGCCGCAATCAGCCCCAGCATTTT.

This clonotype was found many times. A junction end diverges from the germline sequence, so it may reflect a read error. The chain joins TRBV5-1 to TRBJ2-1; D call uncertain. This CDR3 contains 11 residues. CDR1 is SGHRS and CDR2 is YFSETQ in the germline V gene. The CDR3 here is CASSSLNEQFF. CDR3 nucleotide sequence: TGTGCCAGCAGCTCCCTAAATGAGCAGTTCTTC.

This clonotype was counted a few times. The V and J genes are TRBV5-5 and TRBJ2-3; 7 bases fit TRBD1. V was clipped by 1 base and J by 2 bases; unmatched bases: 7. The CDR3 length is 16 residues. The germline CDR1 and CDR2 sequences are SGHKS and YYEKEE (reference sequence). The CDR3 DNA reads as TGTGCCAGCAGCTTGCCGACGGGGACAGACACAGATACGCAGTATTTT. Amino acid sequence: CASSLPTGTDTDTQYF.